These 2 T cell receptor beta chains were sequenced from one sample in a study of T cell clonotyping in hematopoietic cell transplantation. Documented time point: recipient sample about 28 days before transplant, after cytoreduction. TCRdb keeps only in-frame clones here, not all; method: immunoSEQ multiplex PCR. Here the sample spans 35,000 to 45,000 clones, roughly 96% being singletons. Here the sequenced sample was peripheral blood mononuclear cells, taken before stem cell transplant. These receptors came from a man aged 35 to 55 with chronic myeloid leukemia. Some clones in this sample may be carry-over from other donors' samples.

The rearrangement uses TRBV11-3 and TRBJ1-1; the D is unclear. Germline V gene lookup returns CDR1 SGHNT and CDR2 YENEEA. The V end was cut by 0 bases, the J end by 3 bases, with 5 bases between. This CDR3 contains 13 residues. CDR3 bases: TGTGCCAGCAGCTTAGAGGTGCACACTGAAGCTTTCTTT. Encoded protein: CASSLEVHTEAFF.

The rearrangement links TRBV6-5 to TRBJ2-1; 7 bases are shared with TRBD1. The ends lost 0 bases at V and 7 bases at J; junction bases unmatched: 0. The CDR3 loop spans 13 amino acids. The germline V gene has CDR1 MNHEY and CDR2 SVGAGI. The CDR3 is CASSYSTGNEQFF. The CDR3 coding sequence is TGTGCCAGCAGTTACTCGACAGGGAATGAGCAGTTCTTC.